One sample yielded the 32 T cell receptor beta chains listed below, sequenced in a study of T cells in Graves' hyperthyroidism and ophthalmopathy. Researchers took RNA transcripts and amplified the TCR beta CDR3 regions from them. The primer set for the first-round RT-PCR of the TCR CDR3 was HTBI. TCRdb recomputed calls from the multiplex PCR reads with MiXCR, one row per CDR3 protein. The profile covers 350,000 to 500,000 distinct CDR3 sequences, with roughly 15% appearing a single time and about 5% taken by the ten largest. Sequenced sample: blood. These TCRs come from a woman between 18 and 29 years old with Graves' hyperthyroidism.

This clonotype came up many times. CDR3 nucleotides: TGTGCCAGCAGCTTAACAGGGGGTGACGAGCAGTACTTC. Translation: CASSLTGGDEQYF. This chain links TRBV7-2 with TRBJ2-7; the match to TRBD1 covers 8 bases. Per germline, CDR1 SGHTA and CDR2 FQGNSA. Unmatched junction bases numbered 2, after V lost 2 bases and J lost 5 bases. CDR3 length: 13 amino acids.

This clonotype was seen a few times. Relative to the germline gene, one junction end is altered; a read error may explain this. This rearrangement joins TRBV5-6 to TRBJ2-3; no firm D call. The germline CDR1 and CDR2 sequences are SGHDT and YYEEEE. This CDR3 spans 14 amino acids. CDR3 amino acids: CASGLKAKTDTQYF. In nucleotides, the CDR3 is TGTGCCAGCGGCTTGAAAGCGAAGACAGATACGCAGTATTTT.

This clonotype was found a few times. The V and J genes are TRBV29-1 and TRBJ2-7; the match to TRBD2 covers 7 bases. V lost 2 bases and J lost 6; bases outside the gene matches: 7. The germline V gene encodes CDR1 SQVTM and CDR2 ANQGSEA. This CDR3 is 13 amino acids long. CDR3: CSVELRTRSEQYF. The CDR3 DNA reads as TGCAGCGTTGAATTAAGGACTAGGAGCGAGCAGTACTTC.

V usage is TRBV27 and J usage is TRBJ2-5; D is possibly TRBD1 (5 bases). This CDR3 spans 13 amino acids. V lost 6 bases and J lost 2, with 10 bases in between. Per germline, CDR1 MNHEY and CDR2 SMNVEV (reference sequence). This CDR3 is CASRAGIQETQYF. As DNA, the CDR3 is TGTGCCAGCAGGGCAGGGATTCAAGAGACCCAGTACTTC.

This clonotype has a count of ten or more. J is TRBJ2-1 and V is TRBV12-3 or TRBV12-4, with 11 bases fitting TRBD2. CDR3 length: 21 amino acids. Unmatched junction bases numbered 20, after V lost 7 bases and J lost 0 bases. DNA for the CDR3: TGTGCCAGCAAGGGGACAGGGTCCCTAGCGGGAGGCCCCAGCTCCTACAATGAGCAGTTCTTC. Amino acids: CASKGTGSLAGGPSSYNEQFF.

Comment on this clonotype: A much more abundant neighbour one base away suggests this may be a read error. This likely comes from a read error, as the CDR3 has no conserved phenylalanine or tryptophan at its end. V usage is TRBV6-4 and J usage is TRBJ2-3; 12 nucleotides line up with TRBD2. The germline CDR1 and CDR2 sequences are MRHNA and SNTAGT. This CDR3 spans 19 amino acids. CDR3 sequence: CANSESLLGLAGPTDTQYS. DNA for the CDR3: TGTGCCAACAGTGAGTCGCTCCTCGGACTAGCGGGACCCACAGATACGCAGTATTCT.

The chain employs TRBV30 and TRBJ1-5; D not certain. The CDR3 covers 13 residues. CDR1 GTSNPN and CDR2 SVGIG come from the germline V gene (reference sequence). The V and J ends lost 0 bases and 3 bases respectively, with 6 bases between them. CDR3 region: CAWSVKSNQPQHF. The CDR3 nucleotides read TGTGCCTGGAGTGTAAAGTCCAATCAGCCCCAGCATTTT.

The sample holds a few counts of this clonotype. CDR3 DNA: TGTGCCAGCAGTTTCTCCTGGGGTTATGAAAAACTGTTTTTT. This encodes CASSFSWGYEKLFF. The chain recombines TRBV27 with TRBJ1-4; unclear D gene. Trimming took off 3 bases at V and 6 bases at J, with 11 bases between the two ends. The CDR3 spans 14 residues. CDR1 is MNHEY, CDR2 SMNVEV, per germline (reference sequence).

There are many counts of this clonotype. The rearrangement links TRBV12-3 or TRBV12-4 to TRBJ1-5; no definite D call. The CDR3 loop spans 14 amino acids. The V gene lost 6 bases and the J gene lost 4 bases, with 13 bases spanning the gap. CDR3 sequence (DNA): TGTGCCAGCAGCAGTGCTAATTCAAATCAGCCCCAGCATTTT. Translating gives CASSSANSNQPQHF.

This clonotype has at least ten counts. This chain links TRBV6-1 with TRBJ2-3, with 10 bases fitting TRBD2. The CDR3 length is 13 residues. CDR1 is MNHNS, CDR2 SASEGT, per germline. Trimming at V came to 4 bases and at J to 5 bases, leaving 0 bases not matched to a gene. CDR3 in DNA: TGTGCCAGCAGTGGGACTAGCGGAGATACGCAGTATTTT. Translating it yields CASSGTSGDTQYF.

Many counts were recorded for this clonotype. V is TRBV27 and J is TRBJ2-1; TRBD2 agrees at 12 bases. Trimming removed 4 bases from V and 6 bases from J; junction bases left unmatched: 4. The CDR3 runs to 15 residues. Germline V gene sequence: CDR1 MNHEY, CDR2 SMNVEV (reference sequence). The CDR3 protein is CASSSGLAGLNEQFF. The CDR3 nucleotides read TGTGCCAGCAGTTCCGGACTAGCGGGACTCAATGAGCAGTTCTTC.

Many counts were recorded for this clonotype. The rearrangement links TRBV24-1 to TRBJ2-2; 8 bases agree with TRBD1. CDR1 is KGHDR and CDR2 is SFDVKD in the germline V gene. The CDR3 is 16 residues long. V trimming: 6 bases; J trimming: 1 base; junction bases outside the gene matches: 6. The CDR3 spells CATSPVGQGNTGELFF. DNA of the CDR3: TGTGCCACCAGTCCCGTCGGACAGGGGAACACCGGGGAGCTGTTTTTT.

This clonotype was found many times. The rearrangement joins TRBV12-3 or TRBV12-4 to TRBJ1-5; D gene uncertain. The CDR3 runs to 14 residues. V was clipped by 7 bases and J by 2 bases, with 12 bases between them. CDR3 residues: CASTHAVRNQPQHF. The CDR3 bases are TGTGCCAGCACCCACGCGGTCCGCAATCAGCCCCAGCATTTT.

Many counts were recorded for this clonotype. The junction and the germline gene differ at one end; a read error may be behind it. The chain links TRBV28 to TRBJ1-4, with D uncertain. The CDR3 has 14 residues. The germline CDR1 and CDR2 sequences are MDHEN and SYDVKM. The CDR3: CASSLQAPNEKLFF. The CDR3 DNA sequence: TGTGCCAGCAGTTTGCAGGCCCCTAACGAAAAACTGTTTTTT. The whole variable domain, remainder taken from reference TRBV28 and TRBJ1-4, is DVKVTQSSRYLVKRTGEKVFLECVQDMDHENMFWYRQDPGLGLRLIYFSYDVKMKEKGDIPEGYSVSREKKERFSLILESASTNQTSMYLCASSLQAPNEKLFFGSGTQLSVL.

The chain couples TRBV14 to TRBJ2-2; D is undetermined. The CDR3 covers 18 residues. The germline gives CDR1 SGHDN, CDR2 FVKESK. Trimming pared 0 bases from V and 1 base from J, leaving 15 bases between. This CDR3 is CASSQETVFRQNTGELFF. The CDR3 DNA reads as TGTGCCAGCAGCCAAGAGACGGTGTTTAGACAGAACACCGGGGAGCTGTTTTTT.

This clonotype has only a few counts. The gene calls are TRBV6-1 and TRBJ1-1; D is unresolved. V lost 6 bases and J lost 0, with 14 bases in between. This CDR3 is built from 15 residues. Germline values: CDR1 MNHNS, CDR2 SASEGT. The CDR3 spells CASRPPRGLNTEAFF. The CDR3 nucleotides are TGTGCCAGCAGACCCCCTCGGGGTCTGAACACTGAAGCTTTCTTT.

This clonotype showed up many times. The chain recombines TRBV10-3 with TRBJ1-1, with D possibly being TRBD1 (5 bases). Germline V lookup: CDR1 ENHRY, CDR2 SYGVKD. CDR3 size: 13 residues. CDR3 region: CATHGGVNTEAFF. Written as DNA, the CDR3 is TGTGCAACCCATGGGGGGGTTAACACTGAAGCTTTCTTT.

Worth noting for this clonotype: Possible read error: a much larger clone is one base away. The chain links TRBV12-3 or TRBV12-4 to TRBJ1-2, with a possible D match to TRBD1 (5 bases). The CDR3 totals 12 residues. V was pared by 8 bases and J by 8 bases, with 15 bases between. The CDR3 nucleotides are TGTGCCAGCGGGGCCGGGATTAAGGGCTACACCTTC. This sequence encodes CASGAGIKGYTF.

J is TRBJ2-3 and V is TRBV12-3 or TRBV12-4; 11 nucleotides agree with TRBD2. There are 15 residues in the CDR3. The V gene end was trimmed by 5 bases and the J gene end by 5 bases; junction bases not matched to a gene: 6. DNA of the CDR3: TGTGCCAGCAGTAATAGCGGGAGGGCCCAAGATACGCAGTATTTT. Translated: CASSNSGRAQDTQYF.

This clonotype was detected ten times or more. This chain connects TRBV7-2 to TRBJ1-2; D may be TRBD1 (5 bases). V was shortened by 5 bases and J by 3 bases, with 13 bases between the two germline ends. The length of the CDR3 is 14 residues. Germline values: CDR1 SGHTA, CDR2 FQGNSA. The CDR3 DNA reads TGTGCCAGCAGCGGAGCCCGGGACGACTATGGCTACACCTTC. Translating gives CASSGARDDYGYTF.

There are many counts of this clonotype. V and J are TRBV3-1 and TRBJ1-1, with TRBD1 matching over 7 bases. The CDR3 consists of 14 residues. Germline CDR1 is LGHDT and CDR2 is YNNKEL (reference sequence). With V trimmed by 6 bases and J by 0 bases, 4 bases remained unmatched. Written as DNA, the CDR3 is TGTGCCAGCAGTCGGGGACAGATGAACACTGAAGCTTTCTTT. Its translation: CASSRGQMNTEAFF.

In its sample, this clonotype was seen many times. The chain employs TRBV12-3 or TRBV12-4 and TRBJ1-2; a weak D match, TRBD1 (5 bases). The CDR3 contains 13 residues. V dropped 3 bases and J dropped 5 bases, with 10 bases sitting between them. CDR3 DNA: TGTGCCAGCAGTTTCAATCAGGGTTATGGCTACACCTTC. Its translation is CASSFNQGYGYTF.

In its sample, this clonotype was seen many times. The chain employs TRBV20-1 and TRBJ1-1; 9 bases align to TRBD1. Germline CDR1 DFQATT, CDR2 SNEGSKA (reference sequence). Trimming at V came to 2 bases and at J to 9 bases, leaving 7 bases not matched to a gene. The CDR3 extends over 13 amino acids. The CDR3 loop is CSARTPDRGKAFF. CDR3 DNA sequence: TGCAGTGCTAGAACACCGGACAGGGGAAAAGCTTTCTTT.

The V and J genes are TRBV29-1 and TRBJ1-2; TRBD1 might be the D (6 bases). This CDR3 spans 15 amino acids. Trimming removed 5 bases from V and 7 bases from J, with 23 bases in between. CDR1 SQVTM and CDR2 ANQGSEA come from the germline V gene. In DNA form, the CDR3 reads TGCAGCGTTATAACCGCACGGGGGGCCTTGGCTGGCTACACCTTC. Translating gives CSVITARGALAGYTF.

This clonotype was seen ten or more times. CDR3 region: CASSYSDRGRFSNQPQHF. The CDR3 DNA sequence: TGTGCCAGCAGTTACTCGGACAGGGGGAGGTTCAGCAATCAGCCCCAGCATTTT. The chain couples TRBV6-5 to TRBJ1-5; 10 bases are a match to TRBD1. Germline loops: CDR1 MNHEY, CDR2 SVGAGI. The CDR3 is made up of 18 amino acids. V was clipped by 0 bases and J by 1 base; unmatched bases: 6.

This clonotype has only a few counts. The genes are TRBV5-1 and TRBJ2-1; 11 bases are a match to TRBD2. J was trimmed by 5 bases and V by 3 bases; bases with no gene match: 7. The CDR3 runs to 16 residues. Germline lookup yields CDR1 SGHRS and CDR2 YFSETQ. As DNA, the CDR3 is TGCGCCAGCAGCTGGAATAGCGGGAGGGCCCACAATGAGCAGTTCTTC. Translated: CASSWNSGRAHNEQFF.

This clonotype was detected ten times or more. V usage is TRBV7-2 and J usage is TRBJ1-2, with TRBD1 matching 8 bases. The CDR3 runs to 15 residues. V shed 1 base, J shed 7 bases, and the junction held 8 bases outside the gene matches. The germline V gene encodes CDR1 SGHTA and CDR2 FQGNSA. The CDR3 loop is CASSLVGRGLSGYTF. The CDR3 coding sequence is TGTGCCAGCAGCTTAGTTGGCAGGGGGCTCAGTGGCTACACCTTC.

The chain employs TRBV19 and TRBJ1-5; D is ambiguous. The germline gives CDR1 LNHDA, CDR2 SQIVND (reference sequence). The CDR3 consists of 17 residues. The V gene lost 1 base and the J gene lost 3 bases, with 16 bases spanning the gap. CDR3 region: CASSIVGRPRHNQPQHF. The CDR3 DNA follows: TGTGCCAGTAGTATAGTTGGCAGACCTAGGCACAATCAGCCCCAGCATTTT.

The chain has TRBV19 and TRBJ2-3; D perhaps matches TRBD1 (5 bases). V gave up 5 bases and J gave up 3 bases, with 9 bases separating them. The CDR3 totals 13 residues. The germline gives CDR1 LNHDA, CDR2 SQIVND (reference sequence). The CDR3 loop is CASSDQGTDTQYF. The CDR3 DNA follows: TGTGCCAGTAGTGACCAGGGAACAGATACGCAGTATTTT.

This clonotype has at least ten counts. The rearrangement joins TRBV7-9 to TRBJ1-1; D may be TRBD1 (5 bases). The germline CDR1 and CDR2 sequences are SEHNR and FQNEAQ (reference sequence). This CDR3 spans 13 amino acids. The V end was cut by 0 bases, the J end by 4 bases, with 6 bases between. In DNA, the CDR3 is TGTGCCAGCAGCTTAGCGGGGGTCACTGAAGCTTTCTTT. This sequence encodes CASSLAGVTEAFF.

CDR3 DNA: TGTGCCTGGAGTCCAGACAGGGGCGTTTCCTACGAGCAGTACTTC. Amino acids: CAWSPDRGVSYEQYF. The rearrangement links TRBV30 to TRBJ2-7, with 8 bases lining up with TRBD1. Germline trimming cut 2 bases from V and 1 base from J; bases unmatched to any gene: 7. The germline gives CDR1 GTSNPN, CDR2 SVGIG (reference sequence). The CDR3 is 15 amino acids.

Concerning this clonotype: Just one base apart from a much larger clone, this may be a read error. V gene TRBV29-1 combines with J gene TRBJ2-1, with 11 bases aligning to TRBD2. The length of the CDR3 is 15 residues. V lost 4 bases and J lost 0; bases outside the gene matches: 2. Per germline, CDR1 SQVTM and CDR2 ANQGSEA. The CDR3 protein is CSVVTSGISYNEQFF. The CDR3 region has the DNA TGCAGCGTTGTGACTAGCGGGATCTCCTACAATGAGCAGTTCTTC.